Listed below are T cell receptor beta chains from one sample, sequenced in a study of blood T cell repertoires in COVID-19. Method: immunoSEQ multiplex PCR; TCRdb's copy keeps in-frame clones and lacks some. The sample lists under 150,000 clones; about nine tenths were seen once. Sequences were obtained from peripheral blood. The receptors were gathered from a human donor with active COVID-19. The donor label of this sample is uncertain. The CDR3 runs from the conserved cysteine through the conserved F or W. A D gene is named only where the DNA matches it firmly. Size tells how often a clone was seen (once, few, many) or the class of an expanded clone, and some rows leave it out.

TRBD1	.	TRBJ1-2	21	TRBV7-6	TGTGCCAGCAGCTTAGTCCCGGATACCCCGACAGGGAGGTTCGGTCACTATGGCTACACCTTC	CASSLVPDTPTGRFGHYGYTF
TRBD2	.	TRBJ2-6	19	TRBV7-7	TGTGCTAGCAGCCCAATCATTCCGGGAGGCGGCTCTGGGGCCAACGTCCTGACTTTC	CASSPIIPGGGSGANVLTF
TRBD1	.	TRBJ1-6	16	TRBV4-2	TGTGCCAGCAGCTTTACCGGGACAGGGCGTAATTCACCCCTCCACTTT	CASSFTGTGRNSPLHF
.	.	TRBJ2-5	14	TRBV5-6	TGTGCCAGCAGCTTGCCAGGGGCACAAGAGACCCAGTACTTC	CASSLPGAQETQYF
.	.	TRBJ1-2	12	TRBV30	TGTGCCTGGAGTAGCGCAGGGGAGGGCTACACCTTC	CAWSSAGEGYTF
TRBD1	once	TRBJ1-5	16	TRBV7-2	TGTGCCAGCAGCTTCGGGGACAGGGGGCTGCGCCAGCCCCAGCATTTT	CASSFGDRGLRQPQHF
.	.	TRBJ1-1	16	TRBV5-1	TGCGCCAGCAGCTTGAGTTTCGGGGTCATGAACACTGAAGCTTTCTTT	CASSLSFGVMNTEAFF
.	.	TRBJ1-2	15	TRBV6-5	TGTGCCAGCAGTTACGAGGGAAAGGGAGACCGTGGCTACACCTTC	CASSYEGKGDRGYTF
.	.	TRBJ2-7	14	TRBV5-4	TGTGCCAGCAGCTTGGGCGGGGTTGGCTACGAGCAGTACTTC	CASSLGGVGYEQYF
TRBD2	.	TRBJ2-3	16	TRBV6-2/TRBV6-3	TGTGCCAGCAGCGATGGACTAGCGGGGAACACAGATACGCAGTATTTT	CASSDGLAGNTDTQYF
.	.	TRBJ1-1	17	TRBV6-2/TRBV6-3	TGTGCCAGCAGCACCTATCCCCGACAGGACCTGAACACTGAAGCTTTCTTT	CASSTYPRQDLNTEAFF
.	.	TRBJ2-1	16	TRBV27	TGTGCCAGCAGTTATGGGGGGAGTACGGGCTACAATGAGCAGTTCTTC	CASSYGGSTGYNEQFF
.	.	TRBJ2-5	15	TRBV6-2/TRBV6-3	TGTGCCAGCAGTTACATGGACATACCTCGCGGGACCCAGTACTTC	CASSYMDIPRGTQYF
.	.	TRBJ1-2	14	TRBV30	TGTGCCTGGACAGGCCCTCTCTTTGGCTATGGCTACACCTTC	CAWTGPLFGYGYTF
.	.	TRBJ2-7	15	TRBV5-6	TGTGCCAGCAGCTTGGGACAGGGTGGGAGGTACGAGCAGTACTTC	CASSLGQGGRYEQYF
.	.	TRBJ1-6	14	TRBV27	TGTGCCAGCAGACAGATCGAGGGTAGGTCACCCCTCCACTTT	CASRQIEGRSPLHF
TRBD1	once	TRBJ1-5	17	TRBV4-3	TGCGCCAGCAGCCAAGTTTGGAGGGGGCAAAGCAATCAGCCCCAGCATTTT	CASSQVWRGQSNQPQHF
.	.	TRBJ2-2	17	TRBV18	TGTGCCAGCTCACCACCGGGGCTAGCGCCGAACACCGGGGAGCTGTTTTTT	CASSPPGLAPNTGELFF
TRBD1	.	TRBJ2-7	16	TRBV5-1	TGCGCCAGCAGCTTGGTATCGGGACAGGGGGCCTACGAGCAGTACTTC	CASSLVSGQGAYEQYF
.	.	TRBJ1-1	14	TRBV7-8	TGTGCCAGCAGCTTAGCGCTAGCGAACACTGAAGCTTTCTTT	CASSLALANTEAFF
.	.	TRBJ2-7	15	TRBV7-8	TGTGCCAGCAGCACGACAGTATCAAGCTCCTACGAGCAGTACTTC	CASSTTVSSSYEQYF
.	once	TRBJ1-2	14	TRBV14	TGTGCCAGCAGCCAAGATGTCCTGCGTTATGGCTACACCTTC	CASSQDVLRYGYTF
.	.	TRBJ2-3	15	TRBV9	TGTGCCAGCAGCGTAGTGTCCTCTGGCACAGATACGCAGTATTTT	CASSVVSSGTDTQYF
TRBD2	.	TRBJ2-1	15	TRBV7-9	TGTGCCAGCAGCACCGGACTAGCGGGGGACAATGAGCAGTTCTTC	CASSTGLAGDNEQFF
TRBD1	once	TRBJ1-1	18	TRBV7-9	TGTGCCAGCAGCCGGATCCTGCTAGAGACAGGGGTGTTCACTGAAGCTTTCTTT	CASSRILLETGVFTEAFF
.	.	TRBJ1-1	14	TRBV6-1	TGTGCCAGCAGTGAAAACGTGCAGGTCTCTGAAGCTTTCTTT	CASSENVQVSEAFF
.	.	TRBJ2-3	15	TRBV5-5	TGTGCCAGCAGCTTGCTGGCGGGGAGCACAGATACGCAGTATTTT	CASSLLAGSTDTQYF
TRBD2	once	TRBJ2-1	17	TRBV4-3	TGCGCCAGCAGCCAAGCCCTGACTAGCGACTTTAACAATGAGCAGTTCTTC	CASSQALTSDFNNEQFF
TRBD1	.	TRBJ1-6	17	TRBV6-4	TGTGCCAGCAGTGACAGGGGGCGGGTCGAACCTAATTCACCCCTCCACTTT	CASSDRGRVEPNSPLHF
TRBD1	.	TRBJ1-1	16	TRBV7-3	TGTGCCAGCAGCTTTCAAGGACAGGGGGCTGTTACTGAAGCTTTCTTT	CASSFQGQGAVTEAFF
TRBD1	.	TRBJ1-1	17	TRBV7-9	TGTGCCAGCAGCTTAGGCGACAGGGTAATAACGGACACTGAAGCTTTCTTT	CASSLGDRVITDTEAFF
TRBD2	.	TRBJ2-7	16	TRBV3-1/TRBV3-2	TGTGCCAGCAGCCAAGTCCCTAGCGGGGGTTCTTACGAGCAGTACTTC	CASSQVPSGGSYEQYF
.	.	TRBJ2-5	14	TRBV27	TGTGCCAGCAGTCCCGGGACTCTTCGGGAGACCCAGTACTTC	CASSPGTLRETQYF
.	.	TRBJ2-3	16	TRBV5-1	TGCGCCAGCAACTTTGAACCGGGACTCCGAACAGATACGCAGTATTTT	CASNFEPGLRTDTQYF
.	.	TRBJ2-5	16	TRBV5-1	TGCGCCAGCAGCCCCTTGGTTGTTAGCGCGCAAGAGACCCAGTACTTC	CASSPLVVSAQETQYF
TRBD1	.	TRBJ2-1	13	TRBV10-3	TGTGCCATCACGGGACAGCCGGACAATGAGCAGTTCTTC	CAITGQPDNEQFF
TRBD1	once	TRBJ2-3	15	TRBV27	TGTGCCAGCAGTCCGGAGGGACAGGGCCCAGATACGCAGTATTTT	CASSPEGQGPDTQYF
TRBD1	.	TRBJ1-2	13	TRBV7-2	TGTGCCAGCAGCCGCGACAGGGCGGATGGCTACACCTTC	CASSRDRADGYTF
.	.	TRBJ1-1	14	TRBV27	TGTGCCAGCAGTCGCATCGGGGGGAACACTGAAGCTTTCTTT	CASSRIGGNTEAFF
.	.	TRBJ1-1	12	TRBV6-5	TGTGCCAGCAGTTTCGGGAACACTGAAGCTTTCTTT	CASSFGNTEAFF
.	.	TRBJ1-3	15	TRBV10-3	TGTGCCATCAGTGAAAACTATCCGAGGGGAAACACCATATATTTT	CAISENYPRGNTIYF
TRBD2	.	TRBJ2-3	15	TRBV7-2	TGTGCCAGCAGCTTAGTGAGGACTAGCGGGGGTACGCAGTATTTT	CASSLVRTSGGTQYF
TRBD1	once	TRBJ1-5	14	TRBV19	TGTGCCAGTATCAAGGACAGGGGTGATCAGCCCCAGCATTTT	CASIKDRGDQPQHF
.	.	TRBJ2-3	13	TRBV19	TGTGCCAGTAGTGAGGGCAGCACAGATACGCAGTATTTT	CASSEGSTDTQYF
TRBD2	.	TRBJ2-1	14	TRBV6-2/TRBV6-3	TGTGCCAGCAGTCGGGGACTAGCCTACAATGAGCAGTTCTTC	CASSRGLAYNEQFF
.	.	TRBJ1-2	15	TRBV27	TGTGCCAGCAGTTTATCGACTGCGAATAACTATGGCTACACCTTC	CASSLSTANNYGYTF
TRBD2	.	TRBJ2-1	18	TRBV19	TGTGCCAGTAGTCATAATCCGTGGCTAGCGGGGGGGCGCTATGAGCAGTTCTTC	CASSHNPWLAGGRYEQFF
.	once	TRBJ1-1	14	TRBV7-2	TGTGCCAGCAGCCCATACAGGGATGACACTGAAGCTTTCTTT	CASSPYRDDTEAFF
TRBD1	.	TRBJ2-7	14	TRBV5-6	TGTGCCAGCAGACCACAGGGGACCTCCTACGAGCAGTACTTC	CASRPQGTSYEQYF
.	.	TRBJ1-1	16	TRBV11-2	TGTGCCAGCAGCGGAGCATCCAGGGGCTTGAACACTGAAGCTTTCTTT	CASSGASRGLNTEAFF
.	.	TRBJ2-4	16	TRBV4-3	TGCGCCAGCAGCCAAGATCCGGGCGGGGGCAGAGACATTCAGTACTTC	CASSQDPGGGRDIQYF
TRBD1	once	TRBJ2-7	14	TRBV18	TGTGCCAGCTCTATGACAGGGGTTCTCTACGAGCAGTACTTC	CASSMTGVLYEQYF
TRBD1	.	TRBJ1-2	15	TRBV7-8	TGTGCCAGCAGCTTAATACAGGGGGCCCCGGGTGGCTACACCTTC	CASSLIQGAPGGYTF
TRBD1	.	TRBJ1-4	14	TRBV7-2	TGTGCCAGCAGCGGGGGACAGGGGGGCGAAAAACTGTTTTTT	CASSGGQGGEKLFF
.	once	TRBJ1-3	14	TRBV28	TGTGCCAGCAACTCCGGGGGGGCTGGAAACACCATATATTTT	CASNSGGAGNTIYF
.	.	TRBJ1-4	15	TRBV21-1	TGTGCCAGCAGCAATCCACAGGGGGATAATGAAAAACTGTTTTTT	CASSNPQGDNEKLFF
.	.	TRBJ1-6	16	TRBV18	TGTGCCAGCTCGCCGGACGACAGGACGACCCATTCACCCCTCCACTTT	CASSPDDRTTHSPLHF
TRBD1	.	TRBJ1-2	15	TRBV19	TGTGCCAGTAGTACGTCAGGGGGTAACTACTATGGCTACACCTTC	CASSTSGGNYYGYTF
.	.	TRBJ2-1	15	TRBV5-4	TGTGCCAGCAGCTTGGCGCGGAATAACTACAATGAGCAGTTCTTC	CASSLARNNYNEQFF
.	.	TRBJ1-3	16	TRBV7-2	TGTGCCAGCAGCTTAGGCCCCCAGGGCAATGGAAACACCATATATTTT	CASSLGPQGNGNTIYF